This T cell receptor (beta chain) was observed in a study of tumor-infiltrating lymphocytes in primary liver carcinoma. Priming with a constant-region primer yielded TCR beta cDNA from 450 to 600 ng total RNA. ARM-PCR, slightly modified, supplied the TCR beta libraries through three nested multiplex PCR rounds. Forward primers for TRBV1-TRBV30 and a C-beta reverse primer served the first two PCR rounds, at roughly 10 cycles each. TCRdb analysed the multiplex PCR reads with MiXCR anew, one entry per CDR3 protein. The sample has 300,000 to 350,000 distinct CDR3 sequences, 58% seen once; the top ten hold over 15%. Germline lookup yields CDR1 MDHEN and CDR2 SYDVKM. This CDR3 contains 15 residues. V lost 3 bases to trimming and J lost 0 bases, with 9 bases between them. Unsorted whole blood supplied the RNA, and germline DNA was extracted too.

The chain is built from TRBV28 and TRBJ1-5; D unresolved. Material: peripheral blood. This clonotype was obtained from a woman in her thirties with primary liver carcinoma and hepatitis B virus infection. CDR3 coding DNA: TGTGCCAGCAGTTTTGGCAACCCTAGCAATCAGCCCCAGCATTTT. As protein: CASSFGNPSNQPQHF. Complete variable domain (other parts from reference TRBV28 and TRBJ1-5): DVKVTQSSRYLVKRTGEKVFLECVQDMDHENMFWYRQDPGLGLRLIYFSYDVKMKEKGDIPEGYSVSREKKERFSLILESASTNQTSMYLCASSFGNPSNQPQHFGDGTRLSIL.